One TCR beta chain is described in this entry. Its specificity is not known. 60 Vbeta and 13 Jbeta primers were used in PCR. The assay was immunoSEQ multiplex PCR, and TCRdb's table has in-frame clones only and misses some. The data show approximately 70,000 clones, with 74% seen just once and around 10% held by the top ten. CDR3 length: 14 amino acids. The V end lost 3 bases, the J end lost 6 bases, and 15 bases lay between the germline ends. CDR1 is SEHNR and CDR2 is FQNEAQ in the germline V gene (reference sequence). The sample is drawn from a study of cytomegalovirus exposure and HLA in healthy donors. Study in general: HLA-typed donors were the source of around 87 million unique TCRs, which an early data release held. Notes on the study in general: Solely CMV serostatus was available to characterize immune exposure. Among TCR beta chains, those listed as cytomegalovirus-associated numbered more than 150. There were some V segments, including TRBV6-2 and TRBV6-3, excluded as indistinguishable.

This receptor was obtained from a woman aged 60-70 years in good health and CMV-seropositive. The J gene is TRBJ2-7, the V gene TRBV7-9; D may be TRBD1 (6 bases). Specimen: PBMCs. The CDR3 loop reads CASSFIAGVGEQYF. The CDR3 nucleotides are TGTGCCAGCAGCTTCATCGCAGGGGTCGGCGAGCAGTACTTC.